The source of this T cell receptor (beta chain) is a study of blood T cell repertoires in COVID-19. Study summary: PBMCs, B-cell-depleted T cells, or T cells were the source of the cDNA or gDNA that made up the material.

Under the authors' procedure: Scientists estimated how many nucleated cells there were by amplifying reference gene primers. Only in-frame clones appear in the TCRdb table, and some are missing; sequencing was by immunoSEQ multiplex PCR. D and trimming were read from the DNA, whereas the V and J calls and clone size are those reported in that table. The repertoire holds 75,000 to 90,000 clones, with around 78% as singletons. Germline lookup yields CDR1 SGHTA and CDR2 FQGNSA. V dropped 0 bases and J dropped 6; count of bases not matched to a gene: 14. The CDR3 totals 18 residues. The source of this sequence is a man aged 55 to 70 with COVID-19, enrolled during active disease. This chain links TRBV7-2 with TRBJ2-4, with 7 positions matching TRBD2. The specimen was peripheral blood. The CDR3 sequence: CASSLAGWGGRGRNIQYF. The CDR3, as DNA: TGTGCCAGCAGCTTAGCGGGATGGGGAGGGAGAGGTAGAAACATTCAGTACTTC.